The entry below gives a single T cell receptor (beta chain) sequence along with its context. The antigen remains undetermined. Other DNA sequences in this sample translate to the same CDR3. Germline lookup yields CDR1 SGHTA and CDR2 FQGTGA. CDR3 size: 13 residues. V gave up 5 bases and J gave up 6 bases; unmatched junction bases: 7. A CD45RA-negative memory subset and a CD45RA+ naive subset were separated from the CD4+ cells. Clones were read by immunoSEQ multiplex PCR, and TCRdb kept only the in-frame ones, dropping some. The table has roughly 2,300,000 clones, around 93% seen once. The sample is drawn from a study of shared clonotypes between healthy human individuals. Study-wide results and caveats: Memory subsets had estimated richness that was generally smaller than that of naive subsets. With a few donors compared, approximately 5.5% of naive CD4 clonotypes were shared.

The sequence was obtained from a young man in good health. Some clones in this sample may be carry-over from other donors' samples. Sample: naive CD4+ T cells from PBMCs. Subset of the sample: CD45RA+ positively selected. The chain combines TRBV7-3 with TRBJ2-7; 7 bases map to TRBD2. The chain's CDR3 is CASSLTSSSEQYF. Here the CDR3 DNA reads TGTGCCAGCAGCCTGACTAGCTCCAGCGAGCAGTACTTC.